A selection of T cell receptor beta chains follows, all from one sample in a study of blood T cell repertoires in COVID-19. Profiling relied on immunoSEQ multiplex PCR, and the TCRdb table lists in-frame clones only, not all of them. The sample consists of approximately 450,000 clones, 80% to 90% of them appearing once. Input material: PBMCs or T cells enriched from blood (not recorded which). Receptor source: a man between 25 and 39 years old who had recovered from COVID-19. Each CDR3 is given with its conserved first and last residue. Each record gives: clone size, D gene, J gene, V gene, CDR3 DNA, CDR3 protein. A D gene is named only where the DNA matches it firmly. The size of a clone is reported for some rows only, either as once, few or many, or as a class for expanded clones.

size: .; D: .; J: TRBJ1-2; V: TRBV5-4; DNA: TGTGCCAGCAGCTTGCCCGGGGGAGGAATCTATGGCTACACCTTC; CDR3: CASSLPGGGIYGYTF
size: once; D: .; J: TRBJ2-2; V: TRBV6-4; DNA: TGTGCCAGCAGCACCGGAGGCCCCGGGGAGCTGTTTTTT; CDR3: CASSTGGPGELFF
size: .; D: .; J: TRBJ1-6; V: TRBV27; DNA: TGTGCCAGCAGTTCCCCGAGCCAGGGGAATTCACCCCTCCACTTT; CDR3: CASSSPSQGNSPLHF
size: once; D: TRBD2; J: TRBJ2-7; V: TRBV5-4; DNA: TGTGCCAGCAGCGTAGCTACTAGCGGGATTGCCTACGAGCAGTACTTC; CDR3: CASSVATSGIAYEQYF
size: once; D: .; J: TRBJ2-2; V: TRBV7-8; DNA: TGTGCCAGCAGCTTAGGGGAGCGACATTACACCGGGGAGCTGTTTTTT; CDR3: CASSLGERHYTGELFF
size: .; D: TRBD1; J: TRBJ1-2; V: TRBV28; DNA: TGTGCCAGCATATCTCCCTCGAAGGGACAGAACTATGGCTACACCTTC; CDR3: CASISPSKGQNYGYTF
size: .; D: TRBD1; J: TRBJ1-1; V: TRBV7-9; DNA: TGTGCCAGCAGCCTACCGAAGACAGGGGGCACTGAAGCTTTCTTT; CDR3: CASSLPKTGGTEAFF
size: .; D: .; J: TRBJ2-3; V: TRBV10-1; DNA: TGCGCCAGCAGTGATAACACAGATACGCAGTATTTT; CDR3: CASSDNTDTQYF
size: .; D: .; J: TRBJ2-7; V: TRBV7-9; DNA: TGTGCCAGCAGCTTAGCGGAGGGGAGCTACGAGCAGTACTTC; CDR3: CASSLAEGSYEQYF
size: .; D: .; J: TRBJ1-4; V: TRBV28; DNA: TGTGCCAGCAGTTTATACAGCTTTGCAACTAATGAAAAACTGTTTTTT; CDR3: CASSLYSFATNEKLFF
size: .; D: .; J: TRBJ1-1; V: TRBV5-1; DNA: TGCGCCAGCAGCTTGGAGGGTAGACGGCGGGACACTGAAGCTTTCTTT; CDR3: CASSLEGRRRDTEAFF
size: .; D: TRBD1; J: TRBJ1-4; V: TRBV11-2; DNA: TGTGCCAGCAGGCCCGGGACAGGGGAAGGTGAAAAACTGTTTTTT; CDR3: CASRPGTGEGEKLFF
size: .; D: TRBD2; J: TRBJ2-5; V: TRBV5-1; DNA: TGCGCCAGCAGCTACCTTCCGGGACTAGCGGGAGTGGTGGAGACCCAGTACTTC; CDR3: CASSYLPGLAGVVETQYF
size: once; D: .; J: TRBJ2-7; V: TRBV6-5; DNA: TGTGCCAGCAGTTCGCCGGGACTGCTATCCTACGAGCAGTACTTC; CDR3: CASSSPGLLSYEQYF
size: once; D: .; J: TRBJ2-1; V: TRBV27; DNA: TGTGCCAGCAGTGTCCGGGACATTTACAATGAGCAGTTCTTC; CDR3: CASSVRDIYNEQFF
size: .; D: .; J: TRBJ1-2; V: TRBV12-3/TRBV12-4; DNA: TGTGCCAGTAGCGGTCAGTCTAACTATGGCTACACCTTC; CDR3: CASSGQSNYGYTF